This T cell receptor (beta chain) was sequenced for a study of blood T cell repertoires in COVID-19. Germline loops: CDR1 SGHTA, CDR2 FQGNSA. The CDR3 spans 15 residues. J was trimmed by 7 bases and V by 1 base; bases with no gene match: 6. Profiling relied on immunoSEQ multiplex PCR, and the TCRdb table lists in-frame clones only, not all of them. This table holds approximately 94,000 clones, 88% found once. Material for sequencing was peripheral blood. V is TRBV7-2 and J is TRBJ1-5; 8 bases line up with TRBD1. The TCR was taken from a woman older than 75 with active COVID-19. The CDR3 DNA sequence: TGTGCCAGCAGCTTAGGACAGGGGAACGGACAGCCCCAGCATTTT. Translated: CASSLGQGNGQPQHF.